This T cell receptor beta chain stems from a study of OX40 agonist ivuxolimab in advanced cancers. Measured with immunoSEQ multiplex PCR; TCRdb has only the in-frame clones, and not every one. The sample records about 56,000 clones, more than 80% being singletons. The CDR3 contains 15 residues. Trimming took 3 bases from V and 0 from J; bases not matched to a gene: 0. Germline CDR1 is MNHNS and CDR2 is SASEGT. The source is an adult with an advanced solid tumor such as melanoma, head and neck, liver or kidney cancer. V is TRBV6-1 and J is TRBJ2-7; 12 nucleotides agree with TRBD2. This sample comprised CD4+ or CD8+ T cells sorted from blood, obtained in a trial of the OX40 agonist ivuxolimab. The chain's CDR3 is CASSEGLAGSYEQYF. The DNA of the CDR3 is TGTGCCAGCAGTGAGGGACTAGCGGGCTCCTACGAGCAGTACTTC.